This entry lists 26 T cell receptor beta chains sequenced from one sample in a study of T cell responses to AZD1222 COVID-19 vaccine. Produced via immunoSEQ multiplex PCR; TCRdb's table is partial and in-frame only. This sample yields tens of thousands of clones, of which over 75% are seen a single time; 22% belongs to the top ten. The material sequenced was peripheral blood, taken on day 0 of AZD1222 vaccination. The receptor source for this set is an adult in good health.

The chain carries TRBV12-3 or TRBV12-4 and TRBJ2-1; D remains unclear. Trimming took 3 bases from V and 5 from J, leaving 8 bases between them. The CDR3 length is 13 residues. The CDR3 DNA reads TGTGCCAGCAGTTTTTTACTAAACAATGAGCAGTTCTTC. This translates into CASSFLLNNEQFF.

The rearrangement joins TRBV5-1 to TRBJ1-1, with a weak D call TRBD1 (5 bases). Germline CDR1 SGHRS, CDR2 YFSETQ. This CDR3 has 12 residues. The germline V and J ends were trimmed by 2 bases and 5 bases, with 7 bases remaining between them. The CDR3 protein is CASSFGGTEAFF. The CDR3 DNA sequence: TGCGCCAGCAGCTTTGGGGGGACTGAAGCTTTCTTT.

The chain links TRBV6-5 to TRBJ2-7; 8 bases align to TRBD1. Germline V gene sequence: CDR1 MNHEY, CDR2 SVGAGI. With V trimmed by 2 bases and J by 2 bases, 5 bases remained unmatched. This CDR3 is 15 amino acids long. The CDR3: CASSYAQGDPYEQYF. The CDR3 nucleotides are TGTGCCAGCAGTTACGCACAGGGGGACCCCTACGAGCAGTACTTC.

A single count supports this clone. This sequence joins TRBV5-1 and TRBJ1-4, with a possible D match to TRBD1 (6 bases). Germline V gives CDR1 SGHRS, CDR2 YFSETQ. Deletions cut 5 bases from V and 4 bases from J, with 15 bases between. The CDR3 has 15 amino acids. The CDR3 loop is CASSFGQRNNEKLFF. The DNA for the CDR3 is TGCGCCAGCAGTTTCGGACAGCGCAATAATGAAAAACTGTTTTTT.

The chain employs TRBV6-1 and TRBJ1-5; D may be TRBD1 (6 bases). Trimming removed 1 base at V and 6 bases at J, with 7 bases between. Germline assignment: CDR1 MNHNS and CDR2 SASEGT. The CDR3 has 13 amino acids. The CDR3 DNA reads TGTGCCAGCAGTGAAGAAGGGGGTCAGCCCCAGCATTTT. Translating it yields CASSEEGGQPQHF.

The chain uses TRBV5-1 and TRBJ2-7, with 12 bases fitting TRBD2. The trim removed 4 bases at V and 3 bases at J, leaving 8 bases unmatched. The CDR3 has 16 amino acids. Germline V gives CDR1 SGHRS, CDR2 YFSETQ. The CDR3 is CASSPETSGGIYEQYF. The CDR3 nucleotides read TGCGCCAGCAGCCCGGAGACTAGCGGGGGAATCTACGAGCAGTACTTC.

This clone was observed a handful of times. The V gene is TRBV28, the J gene TRBJ2-1, with 8 bases matching TRBD1. Germline loops: CDR1 MDHEN, CDR2 SYDVKM. V shed 6 bases and J 2 bases; nucleotides not matched to a gene: 3. CDR3 size: 14 residues. CDR3 region: CASRDRVPYNEQFF. Here the CDR3 DNA reads TGTGCCAGCAGGGACAGGGTGCCCTACAATGAGCAGTTCTTC.

The chain combines TRBV7-8 with TRBJ1-2; a possible D gene is TRBD1 (5 bases). V lost 5 bases to trimming and J lost 8 bases, with 21 bases between them. CDR3 length equals 15 residues. The germline V gene encodes CDR1 SGHVS and CDR2 FQNEAQ. CDR3 in amino acids: CASSLNRDRPDGYTF. The CDR3 DNA reads as TGTGCCAGCAGCCTCAACCGGGACCGCCCTGACGGCTACACCTTC. The complete variable domain, with remaining parts taken from reference TRBV7-8 and TRBJ1-2, reads GAGVSQSPRYKVAKRGQDVALRCDPISGHVSLFWYQQALGQGPEFLTYFQNEAQLDKSGLPSDRFFAERPEGSVSTLKIQRTQQEDSAVYLCASSLNRDRPDGYTFGSGTRLTVV.

The V call is TRBV16, the J call TRBJ1-1, with D maybe TRBD1 (6 bases). Trimming removed 0 bases at V and 11 bases at J, with 13 bases between. The CDR3 has 13 amino acids. Germline CDR1 and CDR2: KGHSY and FQNENV. The CDR3 bases are TGTGCCAGCAGCCAATCCAGCAGGGGACACGCTTTCTTT. This encodes CASSQSSRGHAFF.

This clone was seen a few times. The chain couples TRBV6-5 to TRBJ2-5; D remains unclear. This CDR3 region has 13 residues. Germline V gene sequence: CDR1 MNHEY, CDR2 SVGAGI. The V end was cut by 0 bases, the J end by 4 bases, with 6 bases between. CDR3 DNA sequence: TGTGCCAGCAGTTACTCTCCGGGAGAGACCCAGTACTTC. This translates into CASSYSPGETQYF.

V and J are TRBV5-1 and TRBJ1-1, with a possible D match to TRBD1 (6 bases). CDR3 length: 17 residues. CDR1 and CDR2 (germline): SGHRS, YFSETQ. Between the trimmed V and J ends, which lost 0 bases and 4 bases, there was a span of 19 bases. This chain's CDR3 is CASSLGGLRGWGTEAFF. For the CDR3, the DNA is TGCGCCAGCAGCTTGGGGGGTCTCAGGGGCTGGGGCACTGAAGCTTTCTTT.

The chain has TRBV15 and TRBJ2-7; 10 bases are shared with TRBD1. The CDR3 consists of 17 residues. Germline loops: CDR1 LNHNV, CDR2 YYDKDF (reference sequence). The V and J ends lost 4 bases and 5 bases, in that order; junction bases with no gene match: 14. The CDR3: CATSISITRDRGNEQYF. The CDR3 DNA sequence: TGTGCCACCAGCATCTCGATAACCAGGGACAGGGGTAACGAGCAGTACTTC.

The count of this clone is one. This sequence joins TRBV12-3 or TRBV12-4 and TRBJ2-3; no clear D. There are 12 residues in the CDR3. Between the trimmed V and J ends, which lost 3 bases and 4 bases, there was a span of 5 bases. CDR3 nucleotide sequence: TGTGCCAGCAGTTTTAACGCAGATACGCAGTATTTT. The encoded protein is CASSFNADTQYF.

This clone was seen a few times. This chain joins TRBV11-2 and TRBJ1-1; D not resolved. V gave up 5 bases and J gave up 1 base, with 23 bases separating them. Germline V gene sequence: CDR1 SGHAT, CDR2 FQNNGV. The CDR3 is 18 residues long. CDR3 amino acids: CASSLPDLPPTKNTEAFF. The DNA for the CDR3 is TGTGCCAGCAGCCTCCCCGACCTACCCCCCACCAAGAACACTGAAGCTTTCTTT.

The chain uses TRBV6-2 or TRBV6-3 and TRBJ2-7; no definite D call. V shed 6 bases and J shed 2 bases, with 11 bases lying between them. Looked up from germline, CDR1 is MNHEY and CDR2 is SVGEGT. The CDR3 contains 13 residues. The chain's CDR3 is CASSNSPAYEQYF. The CDR3 DNA follows: TGTGCCAGCAGCAACAGTCCCGCCTACGAGCAGTACTTC.

V is TRBV7-9 and J is TRBJ1-1; no definite D call. The length of the CDR3 is 12 residues. Germline V gene sequence: CDR1 SEHNR, CDR2 FQNEAQ (reference sequence). Trimming left V 5 bases short and J 3 bases short, with 7 bases between. Here the CDR3 reads CASSRDDTEAFF. The CDR3 region has the DNA TGTGCCAGCAGCCGAGATGACACTGAAGCTTTCTTT.

The chain couples TRBV6-5 to TRBJ2-7; 9 bases map to TRBD1. This CDR3 is built from 15 residues. Per germline, CDR1 MNHEY and CDR2 SVGAGI. J was trimmed by 2 bases and V by 6 bases; bases with no gene match: 8. DNA for the CDR3: TGTGCCAGCAGATCGGGGACAGGGACACCCTACGAGCAGTACTTC. This translates into CASRSGTGTPYEQYF.

The chain uses TRBV18 and TRBJ2-7; the match to TRBD2 covers 7 bases. The CDR3 has 15 amino acids. CDR1 is KGHSH, CDR2 LQKENI, per germline. With 0 bases clipped from V and 4 bases from J, the junction kept 6 bases outside the gene matches. The CDR3 DNA reads TGTGCCAGCTCACCACCGACGGGGGGACCTTACGAGCAGTACTTC. Its translation is CASSPPTGGPYEQYF.

This clone was found once. This rearrangement joins TRBV4-1 to TRBJ2-7, with 9 bases that match TRBD2. V gave up 1 base and J gave up 6 bases; unmatched junction bases: 13. The germline gives CDR1 MGHRA, CDR2 YSYEKL. This CDR3 has 17 residues. CDR3 loop: CASSQGGGRADTREQYF. In nucleotides, the CDR3 is TGCGCCAGCAGCCAAGGGGGCGGGAGGGCCGATACGCGCGAGCAGTACTTC.

This clone was picked up one time. The chain is built from TRBV6-2 or TRBV6-3 and TRBJ1-2, with TRBD1 identical over 7 bases. The V and J ends lost 5 bases and 4 bases, in that order; junction bases with no gene match: 10. This CDR3 is built from 15 residues. Germline V CDR1 and CDR2: MNHEY, SVGEGT. CDR3 DNA sequence: TGTGCCAGCAGTCGACAGGGCCATGGGGGCTATGGCTACACCTTC. This encodes CASSRQGHGGYGYTF.

This clone was detected once. The chain couples TRBV6-5 to TRBJ2-7, with a possible D match to TRBD1 (5 bases). The V end lost 4 bases, the J end lost 0 bases, and 10 bases lay between the germline ends. The V gene's germline CDR1 is MNHEY and CDR2 SVGAGI. The CDR3 is 14 residues long. The CDR3 protein is CASSSDTFSYEQYF. CDR3 sequence (DNA): TGTGCCAGCAGTTCGGACACTTTCTCCTACGAGCAGTACTTC.

The genes are TRBV6-5 and TRBJ1-5; TRBD1 might be the D (5 bases). Trimming removed 6 bases from V and 6 bases from J, with 15 bases in between. Looked up from germline, CDR1 is MNHEY and CDR2 is SVGAGI. The CDR3 runs 14 residues. The CDR3 DNA sequence: TGTGCCAGCAGAGCCGGGACGGGCGGTCAGCCCCAGCATTTT. Protein: CASRAGTGGQPQHF.

In its sample, this clone was seen a few times. The chain recombines TRBV5-8 with TRBJ1-1; D gene unclear. Trimming took 4 bases from V and 1 from J, leaving 14 bases between them. This CDR3 has 15 residues. Germline CDR1 and CDR2: SGHTS and YDEGEE. This CDR3 reads CASSPTGHGNTEAFF. Here the CDR3 DNA reads TGTGCCAGCAGCCCGACCGGGCACGGGAACACTGAAGCTTTCTTT. The variable domain in full, completed from reference TRBV5-8 and TRBJ1-1, reads EAGVTQSPTHLIKTRGQQATLRCSPISGHTSVYWYQQALGLGLQFLLWYDEGEERNRGNFPPRFSGRQFPNYSSELNVNALELEDSALYLCASSPTGHGNTEAFFGQGTRLTVV.

The chain recombines TRBV12-5 with TRBJ1-2; 7 nucleotides match TRBD1. With 6 bases clipped from V and 4 bases from J, the junction kept 11 bases outside the gene matches. The length of the CDR3 is 15 residues. CDR1 LGHNT and CDR2 FRNRAP come from the germline V gene. The CDR3 sequence is CASGMTGTHGYGYTF. The CDR3 DNA sequence: TGTGCTAGTGGCATGACAGGGACCCATGGCTATGGCTACACCTTC. The full variable domain, completed using reference TRBV12-5 and TRBJ1-2, is DARVTQTPRHKVTEMGQEVTMRCQPILGHNTVFWYRQTMMQGLELLAYFRNRAPLDDSGMPKDRFSAEMPDATLATLKIQPSEPRDSAVYFCASGMTGTHGYGYTFGSGTRLTVV.

The chain has TRBV6-5 and TRBJ1-2; 7 nucleotides match TRBD1. The CDR3 runs to 15 residues. Germline CDR1 and CDR2: MNHEY and SVGAGI. The J segment lost 1 base and the V segment lost 7 bases, leaving 9 bases of the junction unmatched. CDR3 DNA: TGTGCCAGCACCAACCCGGGACAGAGTAACTATGGCTACACCTTC. It yields the protein CASTNPGQSNYGYTF.

DNA of the CDR3: TGTGCCAGCAGGGAGTCGGGGGGGTCATGGTACGAGCAGTACTTC. Translation gives CASRESGGSWYEQYF. The V gene is TRBV2, the J gene TRBJ2-7; 8 bases are shared with TRBD2. Germline values: CDR1 SNHLY, CDR2 FYNNEI. Trimming removed 6 bases from V and 4 bases from J; junction bases left unmatched: 11. The CDR3 has 15 amino acids.